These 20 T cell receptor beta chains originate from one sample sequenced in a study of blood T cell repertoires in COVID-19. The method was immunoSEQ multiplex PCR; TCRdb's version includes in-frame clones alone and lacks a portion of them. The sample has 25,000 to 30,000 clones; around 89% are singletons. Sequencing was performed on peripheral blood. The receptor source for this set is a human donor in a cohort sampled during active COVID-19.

The CDR3 DNA sequence: TGTGCCAGCAACAACGGCGGATTTGGAAACACCATATATTTT. Its protein product is CASNNGGFGNTIYF. The rearrangement links TRBV7-8 to TRBJ1-3; D gene unclear. The germline gives CDR1 SGHVS, CDR2 FQNEAQ. V lost 7 bases and J 3 bases, leaving 13 bases between the germline ends. The CDR3 spans 14 residues. Looking up the rest from reference TRBV7-8 and TRBJ1-3 gives the full variable domain: GAGVSQSPRYKVAKRGQDVALRCDPISGHVSLFWYQQALGQGPEFLTYFQNEAQLDKSGLPSDRFFAERPEGSVSTLKIQRTQQEDSAVYLCASNNGGFGNTIYFGEGSWLTVV.

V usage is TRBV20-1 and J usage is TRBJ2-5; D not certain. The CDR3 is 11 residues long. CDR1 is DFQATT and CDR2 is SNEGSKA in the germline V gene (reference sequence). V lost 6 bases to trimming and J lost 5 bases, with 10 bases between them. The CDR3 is CSAQGSETQYF. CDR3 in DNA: TGCAGTGCCCAAGGTAGCGAGACCCAGTACTTC.

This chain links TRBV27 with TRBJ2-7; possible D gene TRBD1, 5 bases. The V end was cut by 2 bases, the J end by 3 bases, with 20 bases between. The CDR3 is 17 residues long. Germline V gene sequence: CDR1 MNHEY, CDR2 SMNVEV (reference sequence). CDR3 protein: CASSLVRGGATGYEQYF. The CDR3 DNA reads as TGTGCCAGCAGTTTAGTTCGTGGTGGGGCGACGGGCTACGAGCAGTACTTC.

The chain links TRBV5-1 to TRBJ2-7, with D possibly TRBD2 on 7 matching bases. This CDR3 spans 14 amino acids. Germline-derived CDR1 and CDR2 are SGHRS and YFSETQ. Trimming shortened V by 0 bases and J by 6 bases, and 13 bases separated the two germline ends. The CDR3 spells CASSLGGGESEQYF. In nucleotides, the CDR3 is TGCGCCAGCAGCTTGGGCGGGGGCGAGAGCGAGCAGTACTTC.

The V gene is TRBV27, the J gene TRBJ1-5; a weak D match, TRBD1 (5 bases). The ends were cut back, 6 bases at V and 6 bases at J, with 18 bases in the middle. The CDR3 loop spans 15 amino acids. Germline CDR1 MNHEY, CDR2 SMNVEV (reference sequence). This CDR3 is CASSPDPGGIQPQHF. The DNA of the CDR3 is TGTGCCAGCAGCCCCGACCCCGGGGGGATTCAGCCCCAGCATTTT.

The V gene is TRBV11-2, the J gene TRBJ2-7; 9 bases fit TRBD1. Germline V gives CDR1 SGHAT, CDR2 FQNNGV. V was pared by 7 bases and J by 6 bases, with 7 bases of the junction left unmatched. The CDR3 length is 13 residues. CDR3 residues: CASNPGQGSEQYF. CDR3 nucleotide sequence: TGTGCCAGCAACCCGGGACAGGGATCCGAGCAGTACTTC.

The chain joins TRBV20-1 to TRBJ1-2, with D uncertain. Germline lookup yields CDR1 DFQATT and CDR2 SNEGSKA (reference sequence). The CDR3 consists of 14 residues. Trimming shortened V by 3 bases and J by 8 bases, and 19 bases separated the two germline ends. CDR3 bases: TGCAGTGCTAGTCTCCTGGGTAGATTGGGCGGCTACACCTTC. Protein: CSASLLGRLGGYTF.

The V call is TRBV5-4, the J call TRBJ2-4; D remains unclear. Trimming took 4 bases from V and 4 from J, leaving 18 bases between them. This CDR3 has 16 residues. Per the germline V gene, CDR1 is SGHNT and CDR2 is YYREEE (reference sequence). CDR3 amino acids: CASSSTGASSKNIQYF. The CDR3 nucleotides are TGTGCCAGCAGCAGTACCGGTGCCTCAAGTAAAAACATTCAGTACTTC.

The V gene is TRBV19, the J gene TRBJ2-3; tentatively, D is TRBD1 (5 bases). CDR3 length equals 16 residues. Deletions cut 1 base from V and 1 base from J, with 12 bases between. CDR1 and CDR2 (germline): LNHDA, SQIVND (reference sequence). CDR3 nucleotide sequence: TGTGCCAGTAGTATAGGGCAGGGTTTCGGCACAGATACGCAGTATTTT. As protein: CASSIGQGFGTDTQYF.

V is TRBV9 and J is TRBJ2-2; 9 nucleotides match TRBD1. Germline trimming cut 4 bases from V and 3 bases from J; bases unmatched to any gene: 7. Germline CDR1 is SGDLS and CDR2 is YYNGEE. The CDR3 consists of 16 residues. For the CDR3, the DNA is TGTGCCAGCAGCTTCCCGGACAGGGGCGACACCGGGGAGCTGTTTTTT. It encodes CASSFPDRGDTGELFF.

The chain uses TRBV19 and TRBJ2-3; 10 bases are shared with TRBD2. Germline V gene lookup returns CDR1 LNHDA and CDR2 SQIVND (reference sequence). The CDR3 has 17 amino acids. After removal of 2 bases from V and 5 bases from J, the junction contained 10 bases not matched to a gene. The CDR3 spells CASSISGTSEHRDTQYF. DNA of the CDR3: TGTGCCAGTAGTATATCCGGGACTAGCGAACACAGAGATACGCAGTATTTT.

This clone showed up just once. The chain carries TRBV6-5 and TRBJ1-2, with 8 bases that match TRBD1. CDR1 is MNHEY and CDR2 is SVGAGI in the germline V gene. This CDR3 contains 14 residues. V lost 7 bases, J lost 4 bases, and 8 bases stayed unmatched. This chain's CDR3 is CASTIQGVGYGYTF. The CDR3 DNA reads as TGTGCCAGCACTATACAGGGGGTTGGCTATGGCTACACCTTC.

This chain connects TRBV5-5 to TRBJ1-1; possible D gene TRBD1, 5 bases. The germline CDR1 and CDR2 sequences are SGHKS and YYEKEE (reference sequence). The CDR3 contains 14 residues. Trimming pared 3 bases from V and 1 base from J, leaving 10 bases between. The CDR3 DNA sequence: TGTGCCAGCAGCTCCGGGACTGGGAACACTGAAGCTTTCTTT. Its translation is CASSSGTGNTEAFF.

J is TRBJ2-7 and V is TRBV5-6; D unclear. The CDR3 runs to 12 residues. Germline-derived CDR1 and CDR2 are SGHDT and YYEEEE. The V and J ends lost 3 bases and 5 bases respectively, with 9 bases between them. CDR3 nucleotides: TGTGCCAGCAGCTCCGGTTTTGACGAGCAGTACTTC. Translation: CASSSGFDEQYF. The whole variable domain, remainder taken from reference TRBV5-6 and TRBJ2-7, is DAGVTQSPTHLIKTRGQQVTLRCSPKSGHDTVSWYQQALGQGPQFIFQYYEEEERQRGNFPDRFSGHQFPNYSSELNVNALLLGDSALYLCASSSGFDEQYFGPGTRLTVT.

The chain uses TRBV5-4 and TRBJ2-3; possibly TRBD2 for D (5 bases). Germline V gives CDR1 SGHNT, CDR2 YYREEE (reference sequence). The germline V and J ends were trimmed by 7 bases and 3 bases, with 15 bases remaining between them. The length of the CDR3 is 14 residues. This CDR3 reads CASARAVRTDTQYF. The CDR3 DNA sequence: TGTGCCAGCGCCAGAGCGGTGCGGACAGATACGCAGTATTTT.

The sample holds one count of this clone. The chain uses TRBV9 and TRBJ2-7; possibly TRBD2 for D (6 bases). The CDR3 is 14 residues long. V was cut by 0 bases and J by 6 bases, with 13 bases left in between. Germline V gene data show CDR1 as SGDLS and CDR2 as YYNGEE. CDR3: CASSVALEGSEQYF. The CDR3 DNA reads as TGTGCCAGCAGCGTAGCTTTGGAGGGGAGCGAGCAGTACTTC.

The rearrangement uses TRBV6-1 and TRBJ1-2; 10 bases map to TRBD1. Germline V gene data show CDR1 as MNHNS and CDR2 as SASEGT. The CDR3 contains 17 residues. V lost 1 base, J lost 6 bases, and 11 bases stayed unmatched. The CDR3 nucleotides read TGTGCCAGCAGTGAAGAGGCCTCTGGGACAGGGGCAAATGGCTACACCTTC. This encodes CASSEEASGTGANGYTF.

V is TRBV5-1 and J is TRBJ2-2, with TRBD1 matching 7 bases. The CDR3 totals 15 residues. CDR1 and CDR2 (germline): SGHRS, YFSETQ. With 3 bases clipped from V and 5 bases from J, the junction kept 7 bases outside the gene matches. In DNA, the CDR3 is TGCGCCAGCAGCTCCAAGACAGGGCTGACCGGGGAGCTGTTTTTT. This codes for CASSSKTGLTGELFF.

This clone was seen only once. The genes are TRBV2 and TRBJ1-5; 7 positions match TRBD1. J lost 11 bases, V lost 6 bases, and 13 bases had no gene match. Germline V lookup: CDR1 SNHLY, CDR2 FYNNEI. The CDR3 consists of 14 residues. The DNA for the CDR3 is TGTGCCAGCAGAGAACAGGGGCCGGGAGGGTCCCAGCATTTT. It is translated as CASREQGPGGSQHF. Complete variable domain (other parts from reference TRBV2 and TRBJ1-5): EPEVTQTPSHQVTQMGQEVILRCVPISNHLYFYWYRQILGQKVEFLVSFYNNEISEKSEIFDDQFSVERPDGSNFTLKIRSTKLEDSAMYFCASREQGPGGSQHFGDGTRLSIL.

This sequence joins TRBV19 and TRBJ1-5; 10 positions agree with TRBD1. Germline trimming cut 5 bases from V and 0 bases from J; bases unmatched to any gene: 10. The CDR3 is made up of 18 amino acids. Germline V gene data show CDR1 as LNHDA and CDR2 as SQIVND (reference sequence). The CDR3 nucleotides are TGTGCCAGTAGTCCCGGGGGACAGGGGAGTGGTAGCAATCAGCCCCAGCATTTT. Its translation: CASSPGGQGSGSNQPQHF.